The next 2 T cell receptor beta chains were all read from a single sample in a study of shared clonotypes between healthy human individuals. The assay was immunoSEQ multiplex PCR, and TCRdb's table has in-frame clones only and misses some. The repertoire consists of some 1,100,000 clones, with around 82% occurring once and the leading ten covering 0.5% to 0.6%. Material: memory CD4+ T cells from PBMCs. Stated subset: CD45RA-negative fraction. The receptor source for this set is a man younger than 35 in good health. Some clones in this sample may be carry-over from other donors' samples.

CDR3 sequence reads: CASSLTSGSGNTQYF. The CDR3 DNA is TGTGCCAGCAGCTTGACTAGCGGGAGCGGAAATACGCAGTATTTT. This rearrangement joins TRBV7-2 to TRBJ2-3, with 12 bases matching TRBD2. The CDR3 length is 15 residues. Unmatched junction bases numbered 5, after V lost 3 bases and J lost 7 bases. The germline gives CDR1 SGHTA, CDR2 FQGNSA.

The rearrangement links TRBV5-1 to TRBJ1-4; TRBD1 agrees at 11 bases. The CDR3 totals 16 residues. The V gene end was trimmed by 4 bases and the J gene end by 7 bases; junction bases not matched to a gene: 9. Per the germline V gene, CDR1 is SGHRS and CDR2 is YFSETQ. CDR3 region: CASSPGQGGFGEKLFF. Here the CDR3 DNA reads TGCGCCAGCAGCCCGGGACAGGGGGGTTTCGGTGAAAAACTGTTTTTT.